This T cell receptor (beta chain) was captured in a study of cytomegalovirus exposure and HLA in healthy donors. Researchers ran the PCR with 60 Vbeta and 13 Jbeta primers. Sequenced by immunoSEQ multiplex PCR; TCRdb stores in-frame clones only, minus some. In the table there are some 160,000 clones, about two thirds of which are singletons. Sequenced material: PBMCs. The receptor was derived from a man aged 35-49 years in good health and CMV-seronegative.

The CDR3 protein is CASSLRTGGGLGTQYF. Here the CDR3 DNA reads TGTGCCAGCAGTTTAAGGACTGGGGGGGGGCTTGGTACGCAGTATTTT. The chain has TRBV28 and TRBJ2-3, with D maybe TRBD2 (7 bases). The CDR3 length is 16 residues. Trimming cost V 2 bases and J 8 bases, with 20 bases left between them. Germline-derived CDR1 and CDR2 are MDHEN and SYDVKM.